These 25 T cell receptor beta chains came from one sample sequenced in a study of cytomegalovirus exposure and HLA in healthy donors (dated by TCRdb to the late 2010s). To prepare the library, the immunoSEQ multiplex PCR assay was applied. A mixture of 60 forward primers for TCR Vbeta segments and 13 reverse primers for TCR Jbeta segments was used in the multiplex PCR. Held by TCRdb, this immuneACCESS table contains in-frame sequences only and omits some clones. Under half of the omission traces to an unresolved V gene where checked; the cause of the rest is unknown. This sample is represented by about 190,000 clones; about four fifths of them were singletons. Of the sample, about 1.1% falls within the top ten clones. Sample: PBMCs. The receptors were gathered from a woman aged 40 to 50 in good health and CMV-seronegative.

CDR3 nucleotide sequence: TGTGCCAGCAGCTTTTTCCAGGGTAATGTTTCACCCCTCCACTTT. The encoded protein is CASSFFQGNVSPLHF. The chain recombines TRBV5-6 with TRBJ1-6; weak D call: TRBD1 (5 bases). This CDR3 is 15 amino acids long. Trimming took 2 bases from V and 9 from J, leaving 15 bases between them. Germline-derived CDR1 and CDR2 are SGHDT and YYEEEE.

A single count supports this clone. The chain joins TRBV5-4 to TRBJ2-5; possible D gene TRBD1, 6 bases. V lost 4 bases and J lost 5, with 12 bases in between. This CDR3 contains 13 residues. The V gene's germline CDR1 is SGHNT and CDR2 YYREEE (reference sequence). As DNA, the CDR3 is TGTGCCAGCAGCATACAGGGACGGGAGACCCAGTACTTC. This gives the protein CASSIQGRETQYF.

V and J are TRBV19 and TRBJ2-1; 8 bases agree with TRBD2. Germline V CDR1 and CDR2: LNHDA, SQIVND (reference sequence). CDR3 size: 15 residues. The V segment lost 5 bases and the J segment 5 bases; nucleotides outside the gene matches: 8. CDR3 residues: CASSFLAGLNNEQFF. The CDR3 DNA reads TGTGCCAGTAGTTTTCTAGCGGGCTTAAACAATGAGCAGTTCTTC.

The chain is built from TRBV4-2 and TRBJ2-1; D perhaps matches TRBD2 (6 bases). V was clipped by 4 bases and J by 5 bases, with 24 bases between them. CDR3 length: 18 residues. Germline lookup yields CDR1 LGHNA and CDR2 YNFKEQ. In DNA, the CDR3 is TGTGCCAGCAGCCTCTCGGCTGGTAGGCTAGCGACAAACAATGAGCAGTTCTTC. This sequence encodes CASSLSAGRLATNNEQFF.

This chain connects TRBV7-9 to TRBJ1-2; TRBD1 matches at 7 bases. CDR1 and CDR2 from the germline V gene are SEHNR and FQNEAQ (reference sequence). The V segment lost 10 bases and the J segment 6 bases; nucleotides outside the gene matches: 17. The CDR3 contains 15 residues. CDR3 nucleotides: TGTGCCATCCGATATTCGGGACAGCGGTTTCATGGCTACACCTTC. Translated: CAIRYSGQRFHGYTF.

V gene TRBV2 combines with J gene TRBJ2-7; D may be TRBD1 (5 bases). The CDR3 length is 13 residues. Germline assignment: CDR1 SNHLY and CDR2 FYNNEI. V was pared by 4 bases and J by 2 bases, with 9 bases between. CDR3 sequence reads: CASSGLRAYEQYF. For the CDR3, the DNA is TGTGCCAGCAGTGGTCTCAGGGCCTACGAGCAGTACTTC.

The rearrangement joins TRBV21-1 to TRBJ1-4; the table's D gene call, TRBD1, was not cross checked with the DNA. TRBV21-1 corresponds to a pseudogene. CDR3 length equals 14 residues. The CDR3 DNA is TGTGCCAGCAGCAAACACAGGGGGCTGGAAAAGCTGTTTTTT. As protein: CASSKHRGLEKLFF.

J is TRBJ1-1 and V is TRBV19; D is unresolved. The germline V and J ends were trimmed by 4 bases and 4 bases, with 7 bases remaining between them. This CDR3 comprises 12 residues. In germline, CDR1 is LNHDA, CDR2 SQIVND (reference sequence). CDR3 in DNA: TGTGCCAGTAGTAGCTTAGTCACTGAAGCTTTCTTT. Translated: CASSSLVTEAFF.

This chain links TRBV9 with TRBJ2-7, with D perhaps matching TRBD1 (5 bases). The V gene lost 8 bases and the J gene lost 0 bases, with 9 bases spanning the gap. Germline values: CDR1 SGDLS, CDR2 YYNGEE. The CDR3 loop spans 12 amino acids. CDR3 in amino acids: CASQGSSYEQYF. In DNA, the CDR3 is TGTGCCAGTCAGGGAAGCTCCTACGAGCAGTACTTC. Supplemented by reference TRBV9 and TRBJ2-7, the full variable domain reads DSGVTQTPKHLITATGQRVTLRCSPRSGDLSVYWYQQSLDQGLQFLIQYYNGEERAKGNILERFSAQQFPDLHSELNLSSLELGDSALYFCASQGSSYEQYFGPGTRLTVT.

As DNA, the CDR3 is TGTGCCAGCAGCCAAGCGCTAGGGGGACAAGAGACCCAGTACTTC. Protein: CASSQALGGQETQYF. This chain uses TRBV14 with TRBJ2-5, with a possible D match to TRBD1 (6 bases). The CDR3 length is 15 residues. Germline V CDR1 and CDR2: SGHDN, FVKESK. Trimming stripped 1 base from V and 2 bases from J, with 11 bases between.

The genes are TRBV28 and TRBJ2-1; 10 nucleotides line up with TRBD2. CDR1 and CDR2 from the germline V gene are MDHEN and SYDVKM. With 2 bases clipped from V and 3 bases from J, the junction kept 4 bases outside the gene matches. CDR3 size: 16 residues. The CDR3 DNA is TGTGCCAGCAGTTTACCGACTAGCGGGCTCTACAATGAGCAGTTCTTC. The encoded protein is CASSLPTSGLYNEQFF.

CDR3 DNA: TGTGCCAGCAATTCACGGCAGGGGACGAGCAACACTGAAGCTTTCTTT. Protein: CASNSRQGTSNTEAFF. V gene TRBV6-6 combines with J gene TRBJ1-1; TRBD1 is a possible D gene (6 bases). The CDR3 is 16 residues long. Germline CDR1 is MNHNY and CDR2 is SVGAGI (reference sequence). V lost 7 bases and J lost 2, with 20 bases in between.

The gene calls are TRBV14 and TRBJ1-1, with unresolved D. The V end was cut by 0 bases, the J end by 0 bases, with 11 bases between. Per germline, CDR1 SGHDN and CDR2 FVKESK. The CDR3 totals 16 residues. In nucleotides, the CDR3 is TGTGCCAGCAGCCAAGAGCGGGGAGAATTGAACACTGAAGCTTTCTTT. Its protein product is CASSQERGELNTEAFF. The entire variable domain, with the rest obtained from reference TRBV14 and TRBJ1-1, is as follows: EAGVTQFPSHSVIEKGQTVTLRCDPISGHDNLYWYRRVMGKEIKFLLHFVKESKQDESGMPNNRFLAERTGGTYSTLKVQPAELEDSGVYFCASSQERGELNTEAFFGQGTRLTVV.

The chain joins TRBV27 to TRBJ2-3, with 9 bases aligning to TRBD1. J lost 3 bases, V lost 5 bases, and 9 bases had no gene match. Germline values: CDR1 MNHEY, CDR2 SMNVEV (reference sequence). The CDR3 contains 16 residues. The CDR3 reads CASSAYRGLETDTQYF. In DNA, the CDR3 is TGTGCCAGCAGTGCCTACAGGGGGCTGGAGACAGATACGCAGTATTTT.

The chain recombines TRBV10-3 with TRBJ2-7; no reliable D call. CDR3 length equals 13 residues. V gave up 6 bases and J gave up 5 bases, with 14 bases separating them. Germline V gene data show CDR1 as ENHRY and CDR2 as SYGVKD. CDR3 DNA sequence: TGTGCCATCAGAGTTGAGGCGGTCCACGAGCAGTACTTC. This gives the protein CAIRVEAVHEQYF.

The gene calls are TRBV19 and TRBJ1-1, with D possibly TRBD1 on 5 matching bases. Looked up from germline, CDR1 is LNHDA and CDR2 is SQIVND (reference sequence). The CDR3 is 15 amino acids. The V end was cut by 7 bases, the J end by 0 bases, with 15 bases between. The CDR3, as DNA: TGTGCCAGTAAGGTCCTCGGACATTTGAACACTGAAGCTTTCTTT. It yields the protein CASKVLGHLNTEAFF.

V gene TRBV19 combines with J gene TRBJ1-2; 7 bases are shared with TRBD1. Germline V gene sequence: CDR1 LNHDA, CDR2 SQIVND (reference sequence). This CDR3 spans 15 amino acids. V shed 9 bases, J shed 5 bases, and the junction held 15 bases outside the gene matches. This CDR3 is CASLPRDRVLYGYTF. DNA of the CDR3: TGTGCCAGCCTGCCCCGGGACAGAGTCCTATATGGCTACACCTTC. Filled out from reference TRBV19 and TRBJ1-2, the complete variable domain reads DGGITQSPKYLFRKEGQNVTLSCEQNLNHDAMYWYRQDPGQGLRLIYYSQIVNDFQKGDIAEGYSVSREKKESFPLTVTSAQKNPTAFYLCASLPRDRVLYGYTFGSGTRLTVV.

The rearrangement links TRBV5-1 to TRBJ2-1; 8 bases match TRBD1. The germline CDR1 and CDR2 sequences are SGHRS and YFSETQ. Losses at the gene ends were 4 bases for V and 6 bases for J; bases not matched to a gene: 6. CDR3 length equals 14 residues. The CDR3 spells CASSVSGTGNEQFF. The CDR3 nucleotides are TGCGCCAGCAGCGTCTCCGGGACAGGCAATGAGCAGTTCTTC.

The chain couples TRBV7-2 to TRBJ2-7, with 10 bases lining up with TRBD1. The CDR3 is made up of 16 amino acids. Germline V gives CDR1 SGHTA, CDR2 FQGNSA. With 5 bases clipped from V and 2 bases from J, the junction kept 9 bases outside the gene matches. The CDR3 coding sequence is TGTGCCAGCAGCCCCCGCGGGACAGGGGAAGCCTACGAGCAGTACGTC. Translation: CASSPRGTGEAYEQYV.

The chain links TRBV6-5 to TRBJ1-4; D is possibly TRBD1 (5 bases). The CDR3 totals 14 residues. The germline gives CDR1 MNHEY, CDR2 SVGAGI. Trimming removed 6 bases from V and 2 bases from J, with 10 bases in between. The CDR3: CASSRRQTNEKLFF. The CDR3 bases are TGTGCCAGCAGCCGACGACAGACTAATGAAAAACTGTTTTTT.

On this clone itself: The same CDR3 arises from other DNA sequences in this sample as well. The chain recombines TRBV5-6 with TRBJ1-5; D ambiguous. V dropped 0 bases and J dropped 0 bases, with 7 bases sitting between them. The CDR3 extends over 15 amino acids. The germline CDR1 and CDR2 sequences are SGHDT and YYEEEE. CDR3 sequence: CASSLGQYSNQPQHF. Here the CDR3 DNA reads TGTGCCAGCAGCTTGGGACAATATAGCAATCAGCCCCAGCATTTT.

The CDR3 is CASSAGGSVAGELFF. CDR3 DNA: TGCGCCAGCAGCGCAGGGGGCAGCGTTGCCGGGGAGCTGTTTTTT. This chain joins TRBV5-1 and TRBJ2-2; TRBD1 matches at 8 bases. This CDR3 is 15 amino acids long. Trimming removed 4 bases from V and 6 bases from J; junction bases left unmatched: 8. Germline lookup yields CDR1 SGHRS and CDR2 YFSETQ.

This chain joins TRBV19 and TRBJ1-2; 8 bases match TRBD1. The CDR3 covers 15 residues. From germline, CDR1 is LNHDA and CDR2 SQIVND (reference sequence). V shed 8 bases and J 3 bases; nucleotides not matched to a gene: 11. The CDR3: CASSDRGNLYYGYTF. For the CDR3, the DNA is TGTGCCAGTTCTGACAGGGGAAATTTATACTATGGCTACACCTTC.

The J gene is TRBJ1-2, the V gene TRBV7-3; D uncertain. The V gene lost 4 bases and the J gene lost 8 bases, with 20 bases spanning the gap. The V gene's germline CDR1 is SGHTA and CDR2 FQGTGA. This CDR3 spans 15 amino acids. CDR3: CASSSQPSTGIGYTF. CDR3 in DNA: TGTGCCAGCAGCTCCCAACCGAGTACCGGGATCGGCTACACCTTC.

CDR3 region: CASSQDRVGTGAGGANVLTF. CDR3 sequence (DNA): TGCGCCAGCAGCCAAGATCGTGTAGGGACAGGGGCGGGTGGGGCCAACGTCCTGACTTTC. This chain joins TRBV4-3 and TRBJ2-6; 10 bases agree with TRBD1. The CDR3 contains 20 residues. The J segment lost 3 bases and the V segment lost 0 bases, leaving 11 bases of the junction unmatched. From germline, CDR1 is LGHNA and CDR2 YSLEER.